Listed below are T cell receptor beta chains from one sample, sequenced in a study of T cells in Graves' hyperthyroidism and ophthalmopathy. MiXCR, run by TCRdb on the multiplex PCR reads, gives a single entry per CDR3 protein. The table lists about 560,000 distinct CDR3 sequences, approximately 15% of them singletons. Sequenced sample: blood. Every receptor here comes from a woman in her thirties with Graves' hyperthyroidism. Both conserved end residues are part of each CDR3. Each record gives: J gene, clone size, V gene, CDR3 protein. The size field is filled for only some rows; it gives once, few, many or a size class.

TRBJ1-1 - TRBV27 CASSFGAGDNTEAFF
TRBJ2-2 many TRBV2 CASRPLPNTGELFF
TRBJ2-6 few TRBV29-1 CSVENSAGSGANVLTF
TRBJ2-7 few TRBV5-5 CASSLLRGGWTEQYF
TRBJ1-1 few TRBV10-2 CASSVNNMNTEAFF
TRBJ2-1 many TRBV12-5 CASGAPGVTYNEQFF
TRBJ2-5 - TRBV20-1 CSAFRDREETQYF
TRBJ2-7 many TRBV12-3/TRBV12-4 CASSPRGAGTYEQYF
TRBJ1-1 many TRBV30 CAWHLGTFLTEAFF
TRBJ2-7 few TRBV20-1 CSALTSGAYEQYF
TRBJ1-2 few TRBV11-2 CASSLDEGAQGYTF
TRBJ1-1 few TRBV19 CASSRPLTGTEAFF
TRBJ2-1 many TRBV3-1 CASSLSGRTPYNEQFF
TRBJ2-7 many TRBV27 CASSRTSGPYEQYF
TRBJ2-3 many TRBV11-2 CASSLRPSGSALTDTQYF
TRBJ2-2 few TRBV5-6 CASSGLELTGELFF
TRBJ1-1 many TRBV20-1 CSARTGGPPEAFF
TRBJ2-7 many TRBV12-3/TRBV12-4 CASSPRDRNYEQYF
TRBJ2-2 once TRBV30 CAWSLRRDSEELFF
TRBJ2-1 - TRBV20-1 CSARAGLAGEFYNEQFF
TRBJ1-1 many TRBV6-1 CASSYGIMNTEAFF
TRBJ1-6 few TRBV10-2 CASSDLAGGISPLHF
TRBJ2-7 many TRBV12-3/TRBV12-4 CASSLVSGGGAYEQYF
TRBJ2-1 many TRBV2 CASSGAAGGPEWNEQFF
TRBJ2-3 - TRBV6-5 CASSYLGQLSDTQYF
TRBJ1-6 many TRBV2 CASRADRVDNSPLHF
TRBJ1-1 many TRBV28 CASSGGQGVFGTEAFF
TRBJ2-2 - TRBV5-4 CASSLGGLAPAGELFF
TRBJ2-2 - TRBV27 CASSATSGITPGELFF
TRBJ1-2 many TRBV24-1 CATRSGTTGHYGYTF
TRBJ2-7 many TRBV11-2 CASSSLYGSYREQYF
TRBJ2-1 many TRBV29-1 CSVVGGAGEQFF
TRBJ2-1 few TRBV4-1 CASSQDSGSGNEQFF
TRBJ2-2 many TRBV18 CASSPTEDTGELFF
TRBJ1-5 many TRBV5-5 CASSRGLAPQPQHF
TRBJ2-1 - TRBV6-1 CASSPWWPYYNEQFF
TRBJ2-1 few TRBV5-4 CASSLGLGDEQFF
TRBJ2-7 many TRBV11-2 CASSLVLVPYEQYF
TRBJ2-7 few TRBV27 CASSPWDSLHEQYF
TRBJ1-6 many TRBV7-2 CASSLRTGENSPLHF
TRBJ2-3 - TRBV9 CASSLPQGASDTQYF
TRBJ2-7 - TRBV20-1 CSARDRWLAKTYEQYF
TRBJ1-2 few TRBV12-3/TRBV12-4 CASSPGWGRTNYGYTF
TRBJ2-2 - TRBV20-1 CSARGDNTGELFF
TRBJ1-4 many TRBV5-1 CASSLGTANEKLFF
TRBJ2-1 - TRBV14 CASSSTKADPRPENNEQFF
TRBJ2-3 many TRBV6-1 CASSHYRLDPRGDTQYF
TRBJ2-2 few TRBV4-3 CASSQQGRHTGELFF
TRBJ2-5 few TRBV10-3 CAISDGGRNEETQYF